This T cell receptor beta chain was identified in a study of cytomegalovirus exposure and HLA in healthy donors. Study in general: A preliminary data release comprised about 85 million unique TCRs obtained from HLA-typed donors.

With respect to this clone: As yet, its antigen is unknown.

The CDR3 contains 15 residues. Trimming left V 0 bases short and J 3 bases short, with 9 bases between. Germline V lookup: CDR1 LGHNA, CDR2 YSLEER. Study-level points and caveats: Follow-up analysis seemed to connect common viral pathogens with several of the most significant clusters identified. A later analysis linked a missense DCLRE1C variant to TCR beta V- and J-gene trimming. A later analysis reportedly found fewer N-insertions in an Asian-associated ancestry cluster than the roughly 670-donor mean.

PCR used 60 Vbeta primers and 13 Jbeta primers. The method was immunoSEQ multiplex PCR; TCRdb's version includes in-frame clones alone and lacks a portion of them. The top ten hold 3% of the sample, which has approximately 61,000 clones, approximately 58% seen once. The chain carries TRBV4-3 and TRBJ1-3; tentatively, D is TRBD1 (5 bases). Sequenced input: PBMCs. The sequence was obtained from a woman between 50 and 59 years old in good health and CMV-seronegative. CDR3 DNA sequence: TGCGCCAGCAGCCAAGAGTCGACAGTTGGAAACACCATATATTTT. The encoded protein is CASSQESTVGNTIYF.